This T cell receptor beta chain came from a study of T-cell reconstitution after alpha-beta-depleted transplantation in children. It was with unique molecular identifiers that the TCRbeta library was prepared. TCRdb used MiXCR to reprocess the PCR reads, holding one entry per CDR3 protein. The profile shows 190,000 or so distinct CDR3 sequences, 13% to 15% of them singletons. This clonotype was observed a few times. V dropped 0 bases and J dropped 6; count of bases not matched to a gene: 8. CDR1 is MGHRA, CDR2 YSYEKL, per germline. The CDR3 is made up of 15 amino acids. Sequencing was performed on PBMCs from the stem cell graft donor, taken from the stem cell graft. This chain links TRBV4-1 with TRBJ2-7; 7 bases fit TRBD2. The receptor comes from a human donor who donated a stem cell graft to a child with acute lymphoblastic leukemia. The CDR3 loop is CASSQEGREHGEQYF. Here the CDR3 DNA reads TGCGCCAGCAGCCAAGAGGGGCGGGAGCATGGCGAGCAGTACTTC.